This T cell receptor (beta chain) came from a study of persistence of HIV-infected CD4 T cells. CDR3 length: 13 amino acids. With 5 bases clipped from V and 8 bases from J, the junction kept 6 bases outside the gene matches. CDR1 SGHTS and CDR2 YDEGEE come from the germline V gene. Turning to this clone: Its specificity is not known.

This nonspecific control used anti-CD3/anti-CD28 bead stimulation of CD4+ T cells. Responding CD4+ T cells were sorted by upregulation of both CD40 ligand and CD69. Sequencing used immunoSEQ version 4 in survey mode. Genomic DNA was diluted to around 10 ng/uL, up to roughly 1 ug per sample. Assay used: immunoSEQ multiplex PCR; TCRdb lists only in-frame clones, some missing. The table shows 40,000 to 60,000 clones, with approximately 90% occurring only once. The input for sequencing was CD4+ T cells sorted from PBMCs after approximately 19-hour stimulation, taken from a patient who received antiretroviral therapy. This receptor was taken from an adult woman with HIV who was CMV-seropositive. The chain joins TRBV5-8 to TRBJ1-2; TRBD1 agrees at 10 bases. CDR3 amino acids: CASRRQGAEGYTF. The CDR3, as DNA: TGTGCCAGCAGGCGACAGGGGGCCGAGGGCTACACCTTC.